The present T cell receptor beta chain was sequenced within a study of lymphopenia after photon versus proton radiotherapy (dated by TCRdb to the late 2010s). The study in broad terms: Photon and proton radiation therapy were compared by the study for their immunological effects in patients with gastrointestinal tumors who developed high-grade lymphopenia. The goal of the study was to describe how the two radiation modalities differ in their effects on the immune system. The cohort included 15 to 20 patients with gastrointestinal tumors who developed lymphopenia after receiving either photon or proton therapy. Summary of the overall study and its limitations: Across the cohort, an inverse correlation was found between a larger post-nadir drop in TCR diversity and overall survival time among patients who died. Proton-treated patients stayed relatively stable during treatment, while photon-treated patients lost naive T cells and TCR diversity and gained effector/memory populations. Once the lymphocyte count had reached its nadir, the repertoires of photon-treated patients showed oligoclonal expansion, particularly of CD8+ Temra cells, and this expansion drove the decline in diversity. The survival association was examined only in patients who died, and the authors described better survival with proton therapy as a possibility, not as a demonstrated result.

On this clone: The clone's antigen remains unknown. No base qualities exist here, and no much larger clone lies one base off it.

The protocol used for the library was the immunoSEQ multiplex PCR assay. Alongside multiparametric flow cytometry, deep sequencing of rearranged TCR beta loci was used to profile the T cell repertoires. TCRdb holds this immuneACCESS table with in-frame rearrangements only. Some clones are missing; in checked studies, unresolved V genes explain under half, and the rest has no known cause. For this sample the table gives some 64,000 clones, of which approximately 86% were detected only once. The top ten clonotypes cover roughly 13% of the sample. The CDR3 spans 15 residues, from the cysteine through the phenylalanine. CDR3 DNA is the only sequence kept; it has 45 bases, read in frame from the first base. Sequences MNHNY (CDR1) and SVGAGI (CDR2) are obtained from the germline V gene (reference sequence). V loses 0 bases at its end and J loses 7 bases; junction bases beyond the gene matches: 5.

This sequence was found in a man aged 80 or over with esophageal cancer. The chain is assembled from TRBV6-6 and TRBJ1-4, with 7 middle bases fitting TRBD1. Material: peripheral blood, obtained from a patient treated with proton-based radiotherapy. The DNA is TGTGCCAGCAGTTACTCGACAGGGAGGAGTGAAAAACTGTTTTTT. This is translated as CASSYSTGRSEKLFF.